This TCR beta chain was obtained from a study of blood T cell repertoires in COVID-19 (dated by TCRdb to about 2020). Background on the whole study: Samples from collaborators originated in the United States, Italy and Spain and spanned both the acute and convalescent phases of COVID-19. The prospective study material was composed of cDNA or gDNA derived from T cells, B-cell-depleted T cells, or PBMCs. Subjects who had been exposed to COVID-19, were actively infected with it, or had recovered from it provided the deeply sampled blood TCRbeta repertoires that made up the dataset. The repertoires were made available in a free public database intended to serve as a resource for research on the immune response to SARS-CoV-2. The samples were drawn from the first 160 participants of the ongoing ImmuneRACE study and from over a thousand subjects provided by 6 global collaborators. A de-identified subject ID, COVID-19 status, age in years and sex were almost always included in the sample metadata. Where HLA class I and class II types were available, the types were taken from metadata supplied by the sample provider, not from assay-based typing.

What the research found in general, with its limitations: The quantity of clinical and demographic metadata differed by source and by participant and was supplied without curation.

Notes on this clone: No antigen is known for it. Qualities for individual bases were not recorded, and no much larger clone is one base off.

Each collaborating institution followed its own protocols to collect whole blood in K2EDTA tubes. For TCRbeta analysis, collaborators shipped samples as frozen whole blood, isolated PBMCs, or DNA extracted from either of those sample types. The immunoSEQ Assay, a bias-controlled multiplex PCR, was used to amplify TCRbeta CDR3 regions from genomic DNA. Under the source paper's analysis protocol: Nucleated cell counts per sample were estimated from amplification of reference gene primers within the assay. Sequence reads were collapsed and filtered to measure the absolute abundance of every unique TCRbeta CDR3 rearrangement. For each sample, productive Simpson clonality was calculated as the square root of Simpson's diversity index over productive rearrangements. TCRdb re-hosts the immuneACCESS table, in-frame sequences only. Its copies lack some clones; in the studies checked, an unresolved V gene accounts for under half of them, and the cause for the rest is not known. Clone size and the V and J calls come from that table; the DNA yielded D and trimming. The sample profile shows about 88,000 clones; about nine tenths of them were found once. Of the sample, over 12% is held by the ten largest clones.

The CDR3 contains 13 residues, cysteine and phenylalanine counted. Here the CDR3 DNA is all that survives: 39 bases in frame from base 1. In the germline V gene, CDR1 corresponds to SGHTA and CDR2 to FQGNSA. Relative to germline, V is 5 bases shorter and J is 9 bases shorter, with 17 bases between their ends. The source is a male donor with acute or convalescent COVID-19. Input material: peripheral blood. The rearranged segments are TRBV7-2 and TRBJ2-7; the D gene is perhaps TRBD1, on 6 matching bases. The sequenced DNA: TGTGCCAGCAGCCTTGGTGAACAGGGATTGCAGTACTTC. Its protein reads: CASSLGEQGLQYF.